One sample yielded the 11 T cell receptor beta chains listed below, sequenced in a study of identical twins. Each CDR3 protein is one row after TCRdb ran MiXCR on the 5' RACE reads. Here the sample spans 1,800,000 or so distinct CDR3 sequences, roughly 35% being singletons. The specimen was cord blood. The receptors stem from a newborn girl in good health.

The rearrangement links TRBV25-1 to TRBJ2-2; D possibly uses TRBD1 or TRBD2 (5 bases each). V dropped 8 bases and J dropped 1 base, with 17 bases sitting between them. This CDR3 is 16 amino acids long. Germline loops: CDR1 MGHDK, CDR2 SYGVNS. CDR3 region: CASQNVAGRNTGELFF. DNA for the CDR3: TGTGCCAGCCAGAATGTGGCAGGGAGGAACACCGGGGAGCTGTTTTTT.

With regard to this clonotype: The junction departs from the called germline gene at one end, perhaps through a read error. The DNA for the CDR3 is TGTACCAGCAGCTTTGGATCCCCGAGCTCTGGGGCCAACGTCCTGACTTTC. Its translation is CTSSFGSPSSGANVLTF. The V gene is TRBV5-4, the J gene TRBJ2-6; D remains ambiguous. The germline gives CDR1 SGHNT, CDR2 YYREEE (reference sequence). This CDR3 has 17 amino acids.

The rearrangement uses TRBV4-1 and TRBJ2-1; D unclear. Germline values: CDR1 MGHRA, CDR2 YSYEKL. V gave up 1 base and J gave up 6 bases, with 13 bases separating them. The CDR3 consists of 15 residues. The CDR3 DNA is TGCGCCAGCAGCCAAGTCCGAGCATTCCGCAATGAGCAGTTCTTC. Protein: CASSQVRAFRNEQFF.

The chain uses TRBV21-1 and TRBJ2-1; the table's D gene call, TRBD1, was not cross checked with the DNA. TRBV21-1 represents a pseudogene. This CDR3 is 16 amino acids long. CDR3 amino acids: CASSATCFGGVNEQFF. CDR3 DNA: TGTGCCAGCAGCGCGACCTGCTTTGGGGGTGTGAATGAGCAGTTCTTC.

Turning to this clonotype: A much more abundant neighbour one base away suggests this may be a read error. V is TRBV29-1 and J is TRBJ2-3; the D is unclear. This CDR3 is built from 12 residues. CDR1 SQVTM and CDR2 ANQGSEA come from the germline V gene. CDR3: CGVAPSVDTQYF. As DNA, the CDR3 is TGCGGCGTTGCCCCCTCCGTGGATACGCAGTATTTT.

The chain carries TRBV9 and TRBJ2-3; 8 nucleotides line up with TRBD1. The CDR3 length is 15 residues. CDR1 is SGDLS and CDR2 is YYNGEE in the germline V gene. With 3 bases clipped from V and 3 bases from J, the junction kept 6 bases outside the gene matches. For the CDR3, the DNA is TGTGCCAGCAGCGACTCAACAGGGGGGACAGATACGCAGTATTTT. Translated, it gives CASSDSTGGTDTQYF. Using reference TRBV9 and TRBJ2-3 for the parts outside the CDR3, the full variable domain is DSGVTQTPKHLITATGQRVTLRCSPRSGDLSVYWYQQSLDQGLQFLIQYYNGEERAKGNILERFSAQQFPDLHSELNLSSLELGDSALYFCASSDSTGGTDTQYFGPGTRLTVL.

The chain carries TRBV18 and TRBJ2-5; tentatively, D is TRBD1 (6 bases). Germline-derived CDR1 and CDR2 are KGHSH and LQKENI. Deletions cut 3 bases from V and 13 bases from J, with 18 bases between. The CDR3 spans 13 residues. The CDR3, as DNA: TGTGCCAGCTCACCTCAGGGGTACTACGAGCTGTACTTC. Amino acids: CASSPQGYYELYF.

At least ten counts were recorded for this clonotype. This chain uses TRBV10-3 with TRBJ2-7, with D tentatively TRBD1 (6 bases). Trimming left V 6 bases short and J 4 bases short, with 16 bases between. CDR1 is ENHRY, CDR2 SYGVKD, per germline. The length of the CDR3 is 14 residues. CDR3 coding DNA: TGTGCCATCAGGAGCGACAGGTCCGGATACGAGCAGTACTTC. Translation: CAIRSDRSGYEQYF.

Notes on this clonotype: A read error may produce the germline difference seen at one junction end. V and J are TRBV7-7 and TRBJ2-1; tentative D call: TRBD2 (6 bases). This CDR3 region has 15 residues. Germline assignment: CDR1 SSHAT and CDR2 FNYEAQ (reference sequence). CDR3 bases: TGTGCTAGCAGCTTAATAGCGGTCTCCTACAATGAGCAGTTCTTC. Translation gives CASSLIAVSYNEQFF.

This chain joins TRBV20-1 and TRBJ2-4, with 8 bases aligning to TRBD2. The DNA end lines up better with TRBJ2-7; the J call may be wrong. Germline assignment: CDR1 DFQATT and CDR2 SNEGSKA (reference sequence). The length of the CDR3 is 14 residues. CDR3 sequence reads: CSAPRSGGIYEQYF. The CDR3, as DNA: TGCAGTGCTCCCCGCAGCGGGGGAATTTACGAGCAGTACTTC.

The chain recombines TRBV20-1 with TRBJ2-2; 7 bases map to TRBD1. Germline V CDR1 and CDR2: DFQATT, SNEGSKA (reference sequence). The CDR3 covers 17 residues. V lost 0 bases to trimming and J lost 4 bases; unmatched junction nucleotides: 11. CDR3 nucleotides: TGCAGTGCTAGAGATCCTGCCGGGACAGACCTCACCGGGGAGCTGTTTTTT. It encodes CSARDPAGTDLTGELFF.